The 27 T cell receptor beta chains in this list originate from one sample, sequenced in a study of a mutant IDH1 vaccine in newly diagnosed glioma. The time point: baseline, week 1 (first vaccination visit). The treatment here: pre-vaccination baseline after standard-of-care therapy. The repertoire was sequenced with immunoSEQ multiplex PCR; TCRdb's copy has only in-frame clones and lacks some. Of about 92,000 clones listed, about four fifths are singletons. Material: PBMCs, obtained from a glioma patient treated with radiotherapy, temozolomide or both. These receptors were obtained from a man aged 35 to 55 with glioma.

The CDR3 loop is CATSARWTGNQPQHF. For the CDR3, the DNA is TGTGCCACCAGCGCCCGCTGGACGGGCAATCAGCCCCAGCATTTT. The chain is built from TRBV15 and TRBJ1-5; D call uncertain. This CDR3 spans 15 amino acids. The V end lost 5 bases, the J end lost 2 bases, and 13 bases lay between the germline ends. Per the germline V gene, CDR1 is LNHNV and CDR2 is YYDKDF (reference sequence). Combining the CDR3 with reference TRBV15 and TRBJ1-5 gives the whole variable domain DAMVIQNPRYQVTQFGKPVTLSCSQTLNHNVMYWYQQKSSQAPKLLFHYYDKDFNNEADTPDNFQSRRPNTSFCFLDIRSPGLGDTAMYLCATSARWTGNQPQHFGDGTRLSIL.

The rearrangement joins TRBV30 to TRBJ1-4; 7 nucleotides agree with TRBD1. V lost 3 bases and J lost 8; bases outside the gene matches: 9. In germline, CDR1 is GTSNPN, CDR2 SVGIG (reference sequence). This CDR3 region has 14 residues. In nucleotides, the CDR3 is TGTGCCTGGAGGGAGACAGGGTCAATAGAAAAACTGTTTTTT. Translated: CAWRETGSIEKLFF.

This chain uses TRBV9 with TRBJ1-1; D is undetermined. With 0 bases removed from V and 2 bases from J, the gap between germline ends came to 5 bases. The CDR3 spans 13 residues. CDR1 is SGDLS, CDR2 YYNGEE, per germline. For the CDR3, the DNA is TGTGCCAGCAGCGTAGCAGTAAACACTGAAGCTTTCTTT. Encoded protein: CASSVAVNTEAFF.

This chain joins TRBV30 and TRBJ2-5; no clear D gene. The V gene lost 0 bases and the J gene lost 5 bases, with 13 bases spanning the gap. Germline CDR1 and CDR2: GTSNPN and SVGIG (reference sequence). This CDR3 has 14 amino acids. This CDR3 is CAWSVAAQFETQYF. The CDR3 bases are TGTGCCTGGAGTGTGGCCGCCCAATTTGAGACCCAGTACTTC.

The gene calls are TRBV7-2 and TRBJ1-1; no clear D gene. The CDR3 runs to 13 residues. Germline V lookup: CDR1 SGHTA, CDR2 FQGNSA. V was cut by 4 bases and J by 0 bases, with 6 bases left in between. The CDR3 DNA is TGTGCCAGCAGCTCGGAGTTGAACACTGAAGCTTTCTTT. Encoded protein: CASSSELNTEAFF.

The chain joins TRBV4-3 to TRBJ1-2, with a possible D match to TRBD1 (5 bases). V was cut by 7 bases and J by 2 bases, with 23 bases left in between. Germline V gene data show CDR1 as LGHNA and CDR2 as YSLEER. CDR3 length: 17 residues. CDR3 nucleotides: TGCGCCAGCATATTGGGGCTACGGGACGGAGTAAACTATGGCTACACCTTC. Translation gives CASILGLRDGVNYGYTF.

This chain uses TRBV4-3 with TRBJ1-2, with D possibly matching TRBD1 (5 bases). V lost 1 base and J 8 bases, leaving 20 bases between the germline ends. The V gene's germline CDR1 is LGHNA and CDR2 YSLEER. The CDR3 loop spans 16 amino acids. The CDR3 loop is CASSQATGTPVSGYTF. The CDR3, as DNA: TGCGCCAGCAGCCAAGCTACCGGGACGCCTGTGAGCGGCTACACCTTC.

The chain combines TRBV30 with TRBJ2-1; 10 positions match TRBD2. The CDR3 runs to 14 residues. The germline gives CDR1 GTSNPN, CDR2 SVGIG (reference sequence). V shed 2 bases and J 3 bases; nucleotides not matched to a gene: 1. The CDR3 sequence: CAWSPSGSYNEQFF. CDR3 nucleotide sequence: TGTGCCTGGAGTCCTAGCGGGAGCTACAATGAGCAGTTCTTC.

The chain employs TRBV6-6 and TRBJ1-5; no reliable D call. This CDR3 region has 16 residues. Germline V gives CDR1 MNHNY, CDR2 SVGAGI (reference sequence). Trimming removed 2 bases from V and 0 bases from J, with 11 bases in between. This chain's CDR3 is CASSYGSVPSNQPQHF. The CDR3 DNA is TGTGCCAGCAGTTACGGGTCGGTGCCTAGCAATCAGCCCCAGCATTTT.

The gene calls are TRBV2 and TRBJ1-3; 9 bases are shared with TRBD1. Germline CDR1 reads SNHLY; CDR2 reads FYNNEI. The ends lost 6 bases at V and 3 bases at J; junction bases unmatched: 9. This CDR3 is 16 amino acids long. The CDR3 region has the DNA TGTGCCAGCAGCCCTACAGGGGGCGTTGGTGGAAACACCATATATTTT. Encoded protein: CASSPTGGVGGNTIYF.

CDR3 in amino acids: CASSSSPGEVEAFF. CDR3 nucleotides: TGTGCCAGCAGCTCCTCCCCGGGCGAGGTCGAAGCTTTCTTT. The chain links TRBV5-6 to TRBJ1-1; D ambiguous. This CDR3 is 14 amino acids long. V lost 3 bases to trimming and J lost 8 bases, with 17 bases between them. The germline gives CDR1 SGHDT, CDR2 YYEEEE.

V is TRBV7-2 and J is TRBJ1-3; D unclear. The germline gives CDR1 SGHTA, CDR2 FQGNSA. V lost 4 bases to trimming and J lost 2 bases, with 9 bases between them. CDR3 length equals 14 residues. The CDR3 nucleotides are TGTGCCAGCAGCTCGGACTTGACTGGAAACACCATATATTTT. Translation: CASSSDLTGNTIYF. Supplemented by reference TRBV7-2 and TRBJ1-3, the full variable domain reads GAGVSQSPSNKVTEKGKDVELRCDPISGHTALYWYRQSLGQGLEFLIYFQGNSAPDKSGLPSDRFSAERTGGSVSTLTIQRTQQEDSAVYLCASSSDLTGNTIYFGEGSWLTVV.

This clone was counted once. The chain employs TRBV9 and TRBJ1-2; D call uncertain. Trimming cost V 3 bases and J 3 bases, with 12 bases left between them. This CDR3 region has 14 residues. Germline V CDR1 and CDR2: SGDLS, YYNGEE. The CDR3 sequence: CASSEGIKDYGYTF. The CDR3 DNA follows: TGTGCCAGCAGCGAAGGGATCAAGGACTATGGCTACACCTTC.

The chain carries TRBV9 and TRBJ2-6; D is undetermined. This CDR3 has 14 residues. Germline CDR1 is SGDLS and CDR2 is YYNGEE. V dropped 4 bases and J dropped 0 bases, with 5 bases sitting between them. For the CDR3, the DNA is TGTGCCAGCAGCCAAAGCTCTGGGGCCAACGTCCTGACTTTC. This sequence encodes CASSQSSGANVLTF. Variable domain in full (rest from reference TRBV9 and TRBJ2-6): DSGVTQTPKHLITATGQRVTLRCSPRSGDLSVYWYQQSLDQGLQFLIQYYNGEERAKGNILERFSAQQFPDLHSELNLSSLELGDSALYFCASSQSSGANVLTFGAGSRLTVL.

The V gene is TRBV27, the J gene TRBJ1-1; 8 nucleotides align to TRBD1. The CDR3 is 16 amino acids. Unmatched junction bases numbered 12, after V lost 5 bases and J lost 4 bases. Germline assignment: CDR1 MNHEY and CDR2 SMNVEV (reference sequence). The CDR3 loop reads CASSPADRVRVTEAFF. The CDR3 DNA reads TGTGCCAGCAGTCCCGCGGACAGGGTCCGGGTCACTGAAGCTTTCTTT.

The V call is TRBV7-2, the J call TRBJ2-2; 7 nucleotides line up with TRBD2. The germline V gene has CDR1 SGHTA and CDR2 FQGNSA. With V trimmed by 5 bases and J by 6 bases, 0 bases remained unmatched. The CDR3 loop spans 12 amino acids. This CDR3 reads CASSGRAGELFF. CDR3 nucleotide sequence: TGTGCCAGCAGCGGGAGGGCCGGGGAGCTGTTTTTT.

V usage is TRBV10-3 and J usage is TRBJ1-2, with 8 positions matching TRBD1. Trimming at V came to 0 bases and at J to 8 bases, leaving 2 bases not matched to a gene. CDR3 length equals 13 residues. The germline V gene encodes CDR1 ENHRY and CDR2 SYGVKD. This CDR3 reads CAISESTGVGYTF. The CDR3 bases are TGTGCCATCAGTGAGTCGACAGGGGTGGGCTACACCTTC.

The chain is built from TRBV6-1 and TRBJ2-3, with D unclear. This CDR3 is 13 amino acids long. V gave up 5 bases and J gave up 6 bases, with 12 bases separating them. In germline, CDR1 is MNHNS, CDR2 SASEGT. For the CDR3, the DNA is TGTGCCAGCAGTATCACAGCAAGGGATACGCAGTATTTT. Protein product: CASSITARDTQYF.

The chain is built from TRBV11-2 and TRBJ2-7, with D hard to call. The CDR3 runs to 15 residues. V was clipped by 2 bases and J by 1 base, with 12 bases between them. Germline CDR1 SGHAT, CDR2 FQNNGV. The CDR3 coding sequence is TGTGCCAGCAGCTTACGATCCGTGGGATCCTACGAGCAGTACTTC. Encoded protein: CASSLRSVGSYEQYF. The full variable domain, rest sourced from reference TRBV11-2 and TRBJ2-7, is EAGVAQSPRYKIIEKRQSVAFWCNPISGHATLYWYQQILGQGPKLLIQFQNNGVVDDSQLPKDRFSAERLKGVDSTLKIQPAKLEDSAVYLCASSLRSVGSYEQYFGPGTRLTVT.

This chain joins TRBV19 and TRBJ1-6; perhaps TRBD1 as D (6 bases). CDR3 length equals 14 residues. The V gene lost 5 bases and the J gene lost 10 bases, with 15 bases spanning the gap. Germline CDR1 and CDR2: LNHDA and SQIVND (reference sequence). DNA for the CDR3: TGTGCCAGTAGTTACCTAGGGGGGTACTCACCCCTCCACTTT. Translating gives CASSYLGGYSPLHF.

The chain combines TRBV19 with TRBJ1-1; maybe TRBD1 (6 bases). The germline V gene has CDR1 LNHDA and CDR2 SQIVND (reference sequence). Deletions cut 7 bases from V and 0 bases from J, with 15 bases between. The CDR3 loop spans 15 amino acids. CDR3 nucleotides: TGTGCCAGTATTGCAGGGGTTCTTTTGAACACTGAAGCTTTCTTT. This translates into CASIAGVLLNTEAFF.

The CDR3 spells CASSGEGNTGELFF. The CDR3 DNA is TGCGCCAGCAGTGGGGAGGGGAACACCGGGGAGCTGTTTTTT. This chain uses TRBV10-1 with TRBJ2-2; 7 bases fit TRBD2. With 4 bases clipped from V and 1 base from J, the junction kept 0 bases outside the gene matches. Germline V gene sequence: CDR1 WNHNN, CDR2 SYGVQD (reference sequence). The CDR3 totals 14 residues.

This clone was picked up one time. This chain uses TRBV4-2 with TRBJ1-5, with a weak D call TRBD1 (5 bases). V lost 0 bases and J 8 bases, leaving 11 bases between the germline ends. The CDR3 length is 14 residues. Germline CDR1 reads LGHNA; CDR2 reads YNFKEQ. The CDR3 nucleotides are TGTGCCAGCAGCCAAGATGTGGGGGTCGAGCCCCAGCATTTT. Translation: CASSQDVGVEPQHF.

V and J are TRBV7-2 and TRBJ2-3, with TRBD1 matching 8 bases. Germline V CDR1 and CDR2: SGHTA, FQGNSA. V lost 4 bases, J lost 7 bases, and 10 bases stayed unmatched. The CDR3 extends over 15 amino acids. CDR3 sequence (DNA): TGTGCCAGCAGCTCCAGCCAGGGGGCTGTAAATACGCAGTATTTT. This gives the protein CASSSSQGAVNTQYF.

The chain carries TRBV19 and TRBJ1-4; D gene unclear. Germline CDR1 reads LNHDA; CDR2 reads SQIVND (reference sequence). Trimming shortened V by 7 bases and J by 7 bases, and 16 bases separated the two germline ends. The CDR3 contains 14 residues. The DNA of the CDR3 is TGTGCCAGTACCCGCGGGAGCTATAGTGAAAAACTGTTTTTT. As protein: CASTRGSYSEKLFF.

Comments on this clone: The same CDR3 can be traced to other DNA sequences in this sample. The J gene is TRBJ2-7, the V gene TRBV9, with D possibly matching TRBD2 (5 bases). Germline lookup yields CDR1 SGDLS and CDR2 YYNGEE. Trimming left V 0 bases short and J 2 bases short, with 9 bases between. The CDR3 extends over 14 amino acids. This CDR3 is CASSVGGSPYEQYF. CDR3 coding DNA: TGTGCCAGCAGCGTAGGAGGGAGCCCCTACGAGCAGTACTTC.

V gene TRBV7-8 combines with J gene TRBJ1-2, with 9 bases identical to TRBD1. V dropped 6 bases and J dropped 8; count of bases not matched to a gene: 10. The CDR3 is 14 residues long. Germline V CDR1 and CDR2: SGHVS, FQNEAQ. CDR3 nucleotides: TGTGCCAGCAGTTTCTGGACAGGGGTTAAGGGCTACACCTTC. It encodes CASSFWTGVKGYTF.